Sequencing of this TCR beta chain was carried out in a study of T-cell reconstitution after alpha-beta-depleted transplantation in children. During its preparation, the TCRbeta library received unique molecular identifiers. TCRdb passed the PCR reads through MiXCR, listing each CDR3 protein once. This sample yields approximately 83,000 distinct CDR3 sequences, of which 6.5% to 8.5% are seen a single time; more than 6.5% belongs to the top ten. The V and J ends lost 5 bases and 5 bases, in that order; junction bases with no gene match: 10. CDR3 length: 15 residues. Germline V gene lookup returns CDR1 SGHRS and CDR2 YFSETQ. This clonotype was detected ten times or more.

The origin of this receptor is a human donor who donated a stem cell graft to a child with congenital amegakaryocytic thrombocytopenia. The chain recombines TRBV5-1 with TRBJ2-4, with TRBD1 matching 7 bases. The sequencing here drew on PBMCs from the stem cell graft donor, taken from the stem cell graft. CDR3 DNA: TGCGCCAGCAGAAGAAGTCGGGACAGCGAAAACATTCAGTACTTC. Translated: CASRRSRDSENIQYF.